What follows are 8 T cell receptor beta chains derived from one specimen sequenced in a study of neurological immune-mediated disorders. TCRdb ran MiXCR on the 5' RACE reads and lists one entry per CDR3 protein. This sample carries under 70,000 distinct CDR3 sequences, 3% to 4.5% of them seen once, and the ten largest clones take under 4%. The source material was PBMCs. These receptors originate from a woman aged 25 to 39 with multiple sclerosis.

There are many counts of this clonotype. The chain joins TRBV3-1 to TRBJ2-1; D is unresolved. Germline assignment: CDR1 LGHDT and CDR2 YNNKEL (reference sequence). This CDR3 is built from 11 residues. Trimming stripped 1 base from V and 9 bases from J, with 4 bases between. In DNA form, the CDR3 reads TGTGCCAGCAGCCAAGCTTTTGAGCAGTTCTTC. Its protein is CASSQAFEQFF.

This clonotype was recorded at least ten times. The chain carries TRBV9 and TRBJ1-2; 10 nucleotides line up with TRBD1. This CDR3 spans 15 amino acids. Germline CDR1 reads SGDLS; CDR2 reads YYNGEE. V lost 3 bases and J lost 8; bases outside the gene matches: 10. The CDR3 DNA reads as TGTGCCAGCAGCGCCAACCCGGGACAGGGGACGGGCTACACCTTC. It encodes CASSANPGQGTGYTF. Using reference TRBV9 and TRBJ1-2 for the parts outside the CDR3, the full variable domain is DSGVTQTPKHLITATGQRVTLRCSPRSGDLSVYWYQQSLDQGLQFLIQYYNGEERAKGNILERFSAQQFPDLHSELNLSSLELGDSALYFCASSANPGQGTGYTFGSGTRLTVV.

This clonotype showed up many times. The chain combines TRBV6-2 or TRBV6-3 with TRBJ2-7; D possibly corresponds to TRBD2 (6 bases). V shed 2 bases and J shed 3 bases, with 26 bases lying between them. Germline loops: CDR1 MNHEY, CDR2 SVGEGT. The CDR3 extends over 19 amino acids. The CDR3 coding sequence is TGTGCCAGCAGTTACAACAGTTTCGGGAAAAGGCGGGACCGCTACGAGCAGTACTTC. Amino acids: CASSYNSFGKRRDRYEQYF.

This clonotype was seen at least ten times. V usage is TRBV28 and J usage is TRBJ2-5, with D maybe TRBD2 (7 bases). This CDR3 has 15 amino acids. V gave up 6 bases and J gave up 4 bases, with 18 bases separating them. Germline V CDR1 and CDR2: MDHEN, SYDVKM. CDR3 residues: CASRPVPGGGETQYF. For the CDR3, the DNA is TGTGCCAGCAGACCTGTGCCGGGGGGCGGAGAGACCCAGTACTTC. Filled out from reference TRBV28 and TRBJ2-5, the complete variable domain reads DVKVTQSSRYLVKRTGEKVFLECVQDMDHENMFWYRQDPGLGLRLIYFSYDVKMKEKGDIPEGYSVSREKKERFSLILESASTNQTSMYLCASRPVPGGGETQYFGPGTRLLVL.

This clonotype was picked up many times. This chain joins TRBV5-1 and TRBJ2-1, with D uncertain. The CDR3 is 13 residues long. Germline V gene data show CDR1 as SGHRS and CDR2 as YFSETQ. The V end was cut by 0 bases, the J end by 8 bases, with 9 bases between. CDR3 bases: TGCGCCAGCAGCTTGGGCACGACCGATGAGCAGTTCTTC. This gives the protein CASSLGTTDEQFF. The whole variable domain, filled in from reference TRBV5-1 and TRBJ2-1, reads KAGVTQTPRYLIKTRGQQVTLSCSPISGHRSVSWYQQTPGQGLQFLFEYFSETQRNKGNFPGRFSGRQFSNSRSEMNVSTLELGDSALYLCASSLGTTDEQFFGPGTRLTVL.

This clonotype was observed many times. J is TRBJ2-5 and V is TRBV21-1; the table's D gene call, TRBD2, was not cross checked with the DNA. TRBV21-1 has pseudogene status. The CDR3 runs 16 residues. The chain's CDR3 is CASSKGETSGRGSQYF. The CDR3, as DNA: TGTGCCAGCAGCAAAGGAGAAACTAGCGGGAGAGGGTCCCAGTACTTC.

This clonotype has at least ten counts. The rearrangement joins TRBV15 to TRBJ2-7, with D possibly being TRBD2 (6 bases). With 8 bases removed from V and 4 bases from J, the gap between germline ends came to 24 bases. Germline-derived CDR1 and CDR2 are LNHNV and YYDKDF (reference sequence). This CDR3 has 16 residues. CDR3 sequence: CATRGRVVAAIYEQYF. For the CDR3, the DNA is TGTGCCACCCGGGGAAGGGTGGTAGCGGCGATTTACGAGCAGTACTTC.

This clonotype was recorded many times. The chain joins TRBV20-1 to TRBJ2-7; D is unresolved. Trimming stripped 3 bases from V and 6 bases from J, with 18 bases between. The CDR3 totals 14 residues. Looked up from germline, CDR1 is DFQATT and CDR2 is SNEGSKA (reference sequence). CDR3 in amino acids: CSASHSVLRREQYF. CDR3 DNA sequence: TGCAGTGCTAGCCACTCAGTGCTCCGTCGCGAGCAGTACTTC.